The T cell receptor (beta chain) described here comes from a study of control samples from healthy donors and cancer patients. Method: immunoSEQ multiplex PCR; TCRdb's copy keeps in-frame clones and lacks some. The table includes approximately 150,000 clones, approximately 88% detected once. This CDR3 region has 13 residues. With 6 bases removed from V and 5 bases from J, the gap between germline ends came to 14 bases. The germline V gene encodes CDR1 MGHDK and CDR2 SYGVNS. The specimen sequenced was blood. The chain employs TRBV25-1 and TRBJ2-7; D remains ambiguous. This TCR was recovered from a man in his thirties or forties in good health. CDR3 in amino acids: CASRESTANEQYF. CDR3 nucleotide sequence: TGTGCCAGCAGGGAGTCAACCGCTAACGAGCAGTACTTC.